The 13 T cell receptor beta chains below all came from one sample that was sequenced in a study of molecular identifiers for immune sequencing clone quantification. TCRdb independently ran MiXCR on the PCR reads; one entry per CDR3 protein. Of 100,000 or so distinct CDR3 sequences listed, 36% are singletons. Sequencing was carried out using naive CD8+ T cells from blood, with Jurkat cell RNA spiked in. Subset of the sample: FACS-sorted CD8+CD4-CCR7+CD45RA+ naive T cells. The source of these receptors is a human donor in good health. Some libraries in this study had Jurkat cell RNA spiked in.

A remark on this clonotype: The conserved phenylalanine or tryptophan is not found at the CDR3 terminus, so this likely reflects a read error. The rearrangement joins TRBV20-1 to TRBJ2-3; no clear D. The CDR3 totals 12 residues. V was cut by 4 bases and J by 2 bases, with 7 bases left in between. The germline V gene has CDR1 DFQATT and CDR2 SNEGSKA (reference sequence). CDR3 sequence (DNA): TGCAGTGCTACCCTCCCCACAGATACGCAGTATTAT. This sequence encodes CSATLPTDTQYY.

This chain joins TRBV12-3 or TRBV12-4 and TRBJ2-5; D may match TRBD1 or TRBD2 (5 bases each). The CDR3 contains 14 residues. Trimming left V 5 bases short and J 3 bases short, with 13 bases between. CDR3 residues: CASSPGMGEETQYF. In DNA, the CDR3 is TGTGCCAGCAGTCCCGGGATGGGGGAAGAGACCCAGTACTTC.

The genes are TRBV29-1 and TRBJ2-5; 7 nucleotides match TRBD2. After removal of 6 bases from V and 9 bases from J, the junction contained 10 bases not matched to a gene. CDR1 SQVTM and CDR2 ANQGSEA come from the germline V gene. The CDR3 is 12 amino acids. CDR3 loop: CSVTHASGAQYF. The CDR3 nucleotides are TGCAGCGTGACTCACGCGAGCGGGGCCCAGTACTTC.

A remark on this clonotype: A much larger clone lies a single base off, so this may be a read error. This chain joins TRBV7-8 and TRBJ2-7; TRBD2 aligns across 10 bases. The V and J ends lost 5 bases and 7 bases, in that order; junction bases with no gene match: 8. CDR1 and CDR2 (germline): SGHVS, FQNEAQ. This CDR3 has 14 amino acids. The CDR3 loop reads CASSLSGRALEQYF. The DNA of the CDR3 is TGTGCCAGCAGCCTAAGCGGGAGGGCCTTAGAGCAGTACTTC.

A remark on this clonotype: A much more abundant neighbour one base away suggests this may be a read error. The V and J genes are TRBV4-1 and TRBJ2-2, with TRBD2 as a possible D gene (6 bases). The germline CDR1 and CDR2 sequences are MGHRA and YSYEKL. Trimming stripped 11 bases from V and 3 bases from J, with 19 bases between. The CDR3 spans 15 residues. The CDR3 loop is CAGGTEAIDTGELFF. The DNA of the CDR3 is TGCGCCGGCGGGACGGAGGCGATCGACACCGGGGAGCTGTTTTTT.

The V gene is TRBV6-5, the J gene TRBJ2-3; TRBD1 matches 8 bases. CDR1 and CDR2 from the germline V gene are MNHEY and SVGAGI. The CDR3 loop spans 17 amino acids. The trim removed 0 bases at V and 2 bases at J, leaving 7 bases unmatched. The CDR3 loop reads CASSYSGDRGSTDTQYF. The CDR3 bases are TGTGCCAGCAGTTACTCCGGTGACAGGGGATCCACAGATACGCAGTATTTT.

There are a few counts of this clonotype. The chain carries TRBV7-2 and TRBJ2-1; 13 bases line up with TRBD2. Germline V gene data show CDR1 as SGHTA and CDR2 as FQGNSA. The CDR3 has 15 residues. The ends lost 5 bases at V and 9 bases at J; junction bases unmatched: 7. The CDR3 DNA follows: TGTGCCAGCAGCCTACTAGCGGGAGGGCGGAGTGAGCAGTTCTTC. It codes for CASSLLAGGRSEQFF.

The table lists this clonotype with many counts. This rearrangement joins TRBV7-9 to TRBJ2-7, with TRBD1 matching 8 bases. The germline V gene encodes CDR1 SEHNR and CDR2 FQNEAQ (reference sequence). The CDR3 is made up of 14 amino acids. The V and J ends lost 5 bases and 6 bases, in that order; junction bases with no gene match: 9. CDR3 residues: CASSPGQGYSEQYF. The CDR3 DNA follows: TGTGCCAGCAGCCCCGGACAGGGTTACAGCGAGCAGTACTTC.

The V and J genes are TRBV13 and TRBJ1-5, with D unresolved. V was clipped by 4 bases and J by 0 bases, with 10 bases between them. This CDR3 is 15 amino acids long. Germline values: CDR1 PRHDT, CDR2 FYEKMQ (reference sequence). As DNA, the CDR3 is TGTGCCAGCAGCTCAGGACGCGGTAGCAATCAGCCCCAGCATTTT. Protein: CASSSGRGSNQPQHF.

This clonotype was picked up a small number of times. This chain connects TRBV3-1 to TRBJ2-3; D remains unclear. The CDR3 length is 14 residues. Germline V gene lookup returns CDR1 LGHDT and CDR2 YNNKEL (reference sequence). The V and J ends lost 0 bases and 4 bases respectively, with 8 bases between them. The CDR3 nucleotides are TGTGCCAGCAGCCAAGATCTAGTTCCAGATACGCAGTATTTT. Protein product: CASSQDLVPDTQYF.

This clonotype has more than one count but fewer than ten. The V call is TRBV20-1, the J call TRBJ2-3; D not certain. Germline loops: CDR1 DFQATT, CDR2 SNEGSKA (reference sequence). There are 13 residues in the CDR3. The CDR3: CSLPVWRTDTQYF. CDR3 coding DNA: TGCAGCCTCCCCGTTTGGCGCACAGATACGCAGTATTTT.

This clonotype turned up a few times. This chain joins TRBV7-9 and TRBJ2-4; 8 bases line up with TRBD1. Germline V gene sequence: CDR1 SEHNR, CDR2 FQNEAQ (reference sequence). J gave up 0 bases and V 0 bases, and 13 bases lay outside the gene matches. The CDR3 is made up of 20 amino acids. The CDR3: CASSLALQGAIILAKNIQYF. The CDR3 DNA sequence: TGTGCCAGCAGCTTAGCCCTCCAGGGGGCGATAATACTAGCCAAAAACATTCAGTACTTC. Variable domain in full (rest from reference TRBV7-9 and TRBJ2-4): DTGVSQNPRHKITKRGQNVTFRCDPISEHNRLYWYRQTLGQGPEFLTYFQNEAQLEKSRLLSDRFSAERPKGSFSTLEIQRTEQGDSAMYLCASSLALQGAIILAKNIQYFGAGTRLSVL.

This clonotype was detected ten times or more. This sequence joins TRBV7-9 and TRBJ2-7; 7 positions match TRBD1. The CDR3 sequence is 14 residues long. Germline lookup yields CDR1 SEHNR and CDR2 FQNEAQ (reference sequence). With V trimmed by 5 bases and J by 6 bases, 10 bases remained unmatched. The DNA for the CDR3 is TGTGCCAGCAGCGCCACCGTGACAGGGAGCGAGCAGTACTTC. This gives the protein CASSATVTGSEQYF. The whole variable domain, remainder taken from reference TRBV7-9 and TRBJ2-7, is DTGVSQNPRHKITKRGQNVTFRCDPISEHNRLYWYRQTLGQGPEFLTYFQNEAQLEKSRLLSDRFSAERPKGSFSTLEIQRTEQGDSAMYLCASSATVTGSEQYFGPGTRLTVT.